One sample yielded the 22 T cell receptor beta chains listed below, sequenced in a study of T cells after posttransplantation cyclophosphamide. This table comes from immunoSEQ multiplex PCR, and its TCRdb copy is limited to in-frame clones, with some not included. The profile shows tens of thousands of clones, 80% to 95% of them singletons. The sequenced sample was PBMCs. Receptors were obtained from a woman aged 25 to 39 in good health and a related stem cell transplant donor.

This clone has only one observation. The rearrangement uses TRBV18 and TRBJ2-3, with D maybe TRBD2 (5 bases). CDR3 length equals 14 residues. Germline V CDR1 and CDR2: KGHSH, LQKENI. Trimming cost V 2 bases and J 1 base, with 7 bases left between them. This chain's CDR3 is CASSPSGRTDTQYF. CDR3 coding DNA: TGTGCCAGCTCACCAAGCGGCCGCACAGATACGCAGTATTTT.

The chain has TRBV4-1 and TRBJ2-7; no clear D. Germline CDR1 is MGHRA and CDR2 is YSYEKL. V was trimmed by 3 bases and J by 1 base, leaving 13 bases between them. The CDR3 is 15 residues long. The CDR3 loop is CASSHAALASYEQYF. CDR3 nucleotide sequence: TGCGCCAGCAGCCATGCGGCGTTAGCTTCCTACGAGCAGTACTTC.

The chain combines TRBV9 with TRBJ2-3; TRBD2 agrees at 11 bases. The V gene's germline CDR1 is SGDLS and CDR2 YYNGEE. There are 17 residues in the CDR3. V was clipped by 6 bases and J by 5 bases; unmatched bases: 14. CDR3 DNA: TGTGCCAGCAATCACCAGGGGACTAGCGGACGGGAAGATACGCAGTATTTT. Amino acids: CASNHQGTSGREDTQYF.

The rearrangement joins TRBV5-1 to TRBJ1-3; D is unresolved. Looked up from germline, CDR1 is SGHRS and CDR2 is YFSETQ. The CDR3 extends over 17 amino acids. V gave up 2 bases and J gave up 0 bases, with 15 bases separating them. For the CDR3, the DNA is TGCGCCAGCAGCTTTTCCCCGCGTTCTAGCTCTGGAAACACCATATATTTT. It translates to CASSFSPRSSSGNTIYF.

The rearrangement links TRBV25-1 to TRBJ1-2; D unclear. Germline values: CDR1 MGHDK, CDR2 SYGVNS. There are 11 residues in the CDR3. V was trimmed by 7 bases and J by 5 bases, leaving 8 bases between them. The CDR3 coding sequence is TGTGCCAGCAAGGAGAGTTATGGCTACACCTTC. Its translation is CASKESYGYTF.

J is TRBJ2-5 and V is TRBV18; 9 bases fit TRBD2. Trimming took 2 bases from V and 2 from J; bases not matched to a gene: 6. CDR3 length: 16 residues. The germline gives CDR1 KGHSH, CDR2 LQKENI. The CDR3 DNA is TGTGCCAGCTCACCAGGCAGCGGGGGGCATCAAGAGACCCAGTACTTC. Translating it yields CASSPGSGGHQETQYF.

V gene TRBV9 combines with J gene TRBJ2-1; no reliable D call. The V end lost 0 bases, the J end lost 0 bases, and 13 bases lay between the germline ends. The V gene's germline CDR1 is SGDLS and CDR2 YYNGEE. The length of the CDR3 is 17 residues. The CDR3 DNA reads TGTGCCAGCAGCGTAGGAGACCCAATACGCTCCTACAATGAGCAGTTCTTC. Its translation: CASSVGDPIRSYNEQFF.

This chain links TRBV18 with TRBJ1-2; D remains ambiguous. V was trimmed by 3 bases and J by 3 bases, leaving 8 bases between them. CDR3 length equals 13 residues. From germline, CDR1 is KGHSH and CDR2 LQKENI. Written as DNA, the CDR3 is TGTGCCAGCTCACCCGAGAAGGACTATGGCTACACCTTC. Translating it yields CASSPEKDYGYTF.

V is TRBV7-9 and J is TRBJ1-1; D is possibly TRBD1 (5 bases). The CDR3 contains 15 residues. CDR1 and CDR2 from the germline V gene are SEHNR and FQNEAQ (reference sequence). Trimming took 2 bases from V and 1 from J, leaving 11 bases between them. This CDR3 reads CASSLPLQENTEAFF. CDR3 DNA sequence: TGTGCCAGCAGCTTACCACTACAGGAGAACACTGAAGCTTTCTTT.

The CDR3 spells CASSVGEGPTRGYGYTF. The DNA of the CDR3 is TGTGCCAGCAGCGTAGGGGAGGGCCCAACTCGGGGCTATGGCTACACCTTC. The genes are TRBV9 and TRBJ1-2; no firm D call. There are 17 residues in the CDR3. Germline V gene sequence: CDR1 SGDLS, CDR2 YYNGEE. V was shortened by 0 bases and J by 4 bases, with 19 bases between the two germline ends.

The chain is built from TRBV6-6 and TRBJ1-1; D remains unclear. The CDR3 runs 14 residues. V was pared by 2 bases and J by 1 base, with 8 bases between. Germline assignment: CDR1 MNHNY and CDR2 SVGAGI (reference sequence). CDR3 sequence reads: CASSYGGANTEAFF. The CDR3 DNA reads TGTGCCAGCAGTTACGGAGGTGCGAACACTGAAGCTTTCTTT.

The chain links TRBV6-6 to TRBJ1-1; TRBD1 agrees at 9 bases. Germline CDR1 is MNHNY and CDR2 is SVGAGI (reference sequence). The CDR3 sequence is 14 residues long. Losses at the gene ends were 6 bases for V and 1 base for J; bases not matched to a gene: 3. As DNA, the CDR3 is TGTGCCAGCAGCGAGGGACAGGGGAACACTGAAGCTTTCTTT. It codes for CASSEGQGNTEAFF.

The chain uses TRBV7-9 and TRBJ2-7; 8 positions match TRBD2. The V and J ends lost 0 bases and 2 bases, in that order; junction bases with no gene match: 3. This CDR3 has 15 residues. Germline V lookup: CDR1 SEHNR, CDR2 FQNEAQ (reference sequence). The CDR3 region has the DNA TGTGCCAGCAGCTTAGCCGGGGGGGGGACCTACGAGCAGTACTTC. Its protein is CASSLAGGGTYEQYF.

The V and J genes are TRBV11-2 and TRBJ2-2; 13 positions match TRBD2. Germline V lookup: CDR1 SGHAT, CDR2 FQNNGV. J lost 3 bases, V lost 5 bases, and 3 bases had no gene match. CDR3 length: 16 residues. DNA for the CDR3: TGTGCCAGCAGCCAGGGACTAGCGGGATACACCGGGGAGCTGTTTTTT. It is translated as CASSQGLAGYTGELFF.

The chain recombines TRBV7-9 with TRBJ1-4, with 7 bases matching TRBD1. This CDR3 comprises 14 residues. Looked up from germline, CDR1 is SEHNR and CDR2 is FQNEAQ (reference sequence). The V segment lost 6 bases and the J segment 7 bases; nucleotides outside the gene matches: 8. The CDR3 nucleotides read TGTGCCAGCAGACCGACAGGGTTGAGTGAAAAACTGTTTTTT. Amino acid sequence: CASRPTGLSEKLFF.

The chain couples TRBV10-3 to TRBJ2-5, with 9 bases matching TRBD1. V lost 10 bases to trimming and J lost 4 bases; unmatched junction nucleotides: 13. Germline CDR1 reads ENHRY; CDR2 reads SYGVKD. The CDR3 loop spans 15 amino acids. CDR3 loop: CASLSPGQGRETQYF. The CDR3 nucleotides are TGTGCCAGCCTGTCTCCGGGACAGGGAAGAGAGACCCAGTACTTC.

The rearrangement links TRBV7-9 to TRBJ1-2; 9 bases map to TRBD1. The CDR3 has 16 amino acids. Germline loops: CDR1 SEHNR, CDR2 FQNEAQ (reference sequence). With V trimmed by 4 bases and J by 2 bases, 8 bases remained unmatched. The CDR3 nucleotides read TGTGCCAGCAGCTCAACCGGGACAGGGATAAACTATGGCTACACCTTC. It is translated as CASSSTGTGINYGYTF.

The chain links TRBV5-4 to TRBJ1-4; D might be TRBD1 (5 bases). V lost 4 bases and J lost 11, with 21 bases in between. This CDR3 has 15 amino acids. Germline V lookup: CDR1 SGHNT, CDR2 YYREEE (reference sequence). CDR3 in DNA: TGTGCCAGCAGCGGAGTGGAGGGGAGCGATGGCAAACTGTTTTTT. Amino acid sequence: CASSGVEGSDGKLFF.

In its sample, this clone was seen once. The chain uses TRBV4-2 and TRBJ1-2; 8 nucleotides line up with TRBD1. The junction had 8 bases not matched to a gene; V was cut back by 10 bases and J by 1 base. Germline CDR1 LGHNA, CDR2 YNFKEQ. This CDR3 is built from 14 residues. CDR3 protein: CATSPTGDNYGYTF. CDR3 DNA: TGTGCCACCTCCCCGACAGGGGATAACTATGGCTACACCTTC.

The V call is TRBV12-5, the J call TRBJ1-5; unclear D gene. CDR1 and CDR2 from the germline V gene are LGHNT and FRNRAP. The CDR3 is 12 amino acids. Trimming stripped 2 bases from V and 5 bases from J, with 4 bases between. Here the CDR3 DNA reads TGTGCTAGTGGTTTGCTATATCAGCCCCAGCATTTT. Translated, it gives CASGLLYQPQHF.

This CDR3 reads CAISGGGLGDGYTF. DNA for the CDR3: TGTGCCATCAGTGGTGGGGGTTTGGGGGATGGCTACACCTTC. V usage is TRBV10-3 and J usage is TRBJ1-2; D perhaps matches TRBD1 (5 bases). V dropped 4 bases and J dropped 6 bases, with 15 bases sitting between them. Looked up from germline, CDR1 is ENHRY and CDR2 is SYGVKD. This CDR3 is 14 amino acids long.

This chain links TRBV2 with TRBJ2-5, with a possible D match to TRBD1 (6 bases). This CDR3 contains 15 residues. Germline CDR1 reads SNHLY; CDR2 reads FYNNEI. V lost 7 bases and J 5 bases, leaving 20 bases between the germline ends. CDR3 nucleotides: TGTGCCAGCAACCCCCGGACAGCCTCTGGGGAGACCCAGTACTTC. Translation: CASNPRTASGETQYF.